The clone carrying this T cell receptor beta chain appeared many times. The antigen remains undetermined. A second about 7 to 11 cycle PCR used barcoded and J-beta primers. TCRdb reanalysed the 5' RACE reads using MiXCR and keeps one entry per CDR3 protein. The table includes hundreds of thousands of distinct CDR3 sequences, around 43% detected once. This entry comes from a study of blood T cells in healthy people across ages. Notes on the study in general: No conclusive comparison of naive versus antigen-experienced cells was possible with unsorted PBMCs.

Material for sequencing was blood. This receptor was obtained from an elderly man in good health.

The CDR3, as DNA: TGTGCCATCCGCCAGGGACAGGGTATTACAGATACGCAGTATTTT. Protein sequence: CAIRQGQGITDTQYF. The chain employs TRBV10-3 and TRBJ2-3, with TRBD1 matching 9 bases. Germline trimming cut 8 bases from V and 3 bases from J; bases unmatched to any gene: 9. The V gene's germline CDR1 is ENHRY and CDR2 SYGVKD. The CDR3 loop spans 15 amino acids.